The 19 T cell receptor beta chains below come from one sample, sequenced in a study of blood T cell repertoires in COVID-19. The protocol was immunoSEQ multiplex PCR, while the TCRdb copy is restricted to in-frame clones and leaves out a portion. The profile shows 310,000 or so clones, just over 90% of them singletons. The sequencing sample was made of peripheral blood. The receptors originated from a woman in her 30s with COVID-19, enrolled during active disease.

The gene calls are TRBV6-5 and TRBJ1-5, with D uncertain. Germline assignment: CDR1 MNHEY and CDR2 SVGAGI. V dropped 6 bases and J dropped 1 base, with 7 bases sitting between them. This CDR3 comprises 13 residues. The CDR3 loop reads CASSPGSNQPQHF. CDR3 bases: TGTGCCAGCAGCCCCGGGAGCAATCAGCCCCAGCATTTT.

The chain recombines TRBV5-4 with TRBJ2-1, with D perhaps TRBD1 (6 bases). Germline loops: CDR1 SGHNT, CDR2 YYREEE (reference sequence). The CDR3 is 13 residues long. V dropped 4 bases and J dropped 7 bases, with 12 bases sitting between them. This CDR3 is CASSPKGENEQFF. In DNA form, the CDR3 reads TGTGCCAGCAGCCCCAAGGGGGAGAATGAGCAGTTCTTC.

The V and J genes are TRBV5-6 and TRBJ2-3; D is unresolved. CDR3 size: 15 residues. V shed 0 bases and J shed 4 bases, with 12 bases lying between them. Germline CDR1 SGHDT, CDR2 YYEEEE. DNA of the CDR3: TGTGCCAGCAGCTTGGGGCGGAACCATGCAGATACGCAGTATTTT. Translating gives CASSLGRNHADTQYF.

J is TRBJ2-3 and V is TRBV10-2, with a possible D match to TRBD1 (6 bases). Germline values: CDR1 WSHSY, CDR2 SAAADI. V was clipped by 4 bases and J by 2 bases, with 19 bases between them. The CDR3 spans 17 residues. The CDR3 DNA sequence: TGCGCCAGCAGTGCGGGAAGAAGGGGGAGCCACACAGATACGCAGTATTTT. Encoded protein: CASSAGRRGSHTDTQYF.

This chain joins TRBV5-1 and TRBJ1-2; TRBD1 agrees at 8 bases. CDR3 length: 16 residues. CDR1 and CDR2 from the germline V gene are SGHRS and YFSETQ. Unmatched junction bases numbered 12, after V lost 4 bases and J lost 4 bases. The CDR3 bases are TGCGCCAGCAGCGACGGACCGGGACAGGACCTCTATGGCTACACCTTC. Its translation: CASSDGPGQDLYGYTF.

The chain uses TRBV10-3 and TRBJ1-2; 12 bases are shared with TRBD1. The trim removed 9 bases at V and 7 bases at J, leaving 9 bases unmatched. CDR3 size: 14 residues. The germline CDR1 and CDR2 sequences are ENHRY and SYGVKD. Here the CDR3 reads CAMGTGGVGRGYTF. The CDR3 nucleotides read TGTGCCATGGGGACAGGGGGCGTCGGACGTGGCTACACCTTC.

The chain has TRBV7-3 and TRBJ2-1, with TRBD2 matching over 12 bases. With V trimmed by 4 bases and J by 7 bases, 14 bases remained unmatched. CDR3 size: 18 residues. Germline V gives CDR1 SGHTA, CDR2 FQGTGA. The CDR3 DNA reads as TGTGCCAGCAGCTCCGACCCCCTTCTAGCGGGAGGGGGGAATGAGCAGTTCTTC. Protein: CASSSDPLLAGGGNEQFF.

This clone was observed once. The gene calls are TRBV12-5 and TRBJ2-7; TRBD2 matches 8 bases. Germline V gene lookup returns CDR1 LGHNT and CDR2 FRNRAP. The V gene end was trimmed by 0 bases and the J gene end by 0 bases; junction bases not matched to a gene: 7. This CDR3 is built from 17 residues. The CDR3 nucleotides are TGTGCTAGTGGTTTGGTGATCGGGGGGGGTTCCTCCTACGAGCAGTACTTC. It encodes CASGLVIGGGSSYEQYF.

This chain uses TRBV7-7 with TRBJ2-3, with a tentative D call TRBD1 (5 bases). V lost 5 bases, J lost 1 base, and 13 bases lay in between. The CDR3 is 15 residues long. Germline-derived CDR1 and CDR2 are SSHAT and FNYEAQ (reference sequence). The CDR3 here is CASSLGPQRTDTQYF. The DNA for the CDR3 is TGTGCCAGCAGCCTGGGGCCACAGCGCACAGATACGCAGTATTTT.

The V gene is TRBV27, the J gene TRBJ1-5, with D unresolved. The CDR3 runs to 17 residues. CDR1 is MNHEY and CDR2 is SMNVEV in the germline V gene (reference sequence). V was pared by 2 bases and J by 0 bases, with 14 bases between. CDR3 sequence: CASSLIYDTSSNQPQHF. The CDR3 DNA follows: TGTGCCAGCAGTTTAATATATGACACATCTAGCAATCAGCCCCAGCATTTT.

The CDR3 DNA reads TGTGCCAGCAGTGAGAGGGGACAGGGACCTGAAGCTTTCTTT. Translating gives CASSERGQGPEAFF. The rearrangement links TRBV6-1 to TRBJ1-1; TRBD1 matches at 9 bases. After removal of 3 bases from V and 6 bases from J, the junction contained 5 bases not matched to a gene. CDR1 MNHNS and CDR2 SASEGT come from the germline V gene. The CDR3 has 14 amino acids.

The CDR3 sequence: CAISSTSGGGETQYF. DNA for the CDR3: TGTGCCATCAGTTCGACTAGTGGCGGGGGGGAGACCCAGTACTTC. The chain uses TRBV10-3 and TRBJ2-5, with TRBD2 matching 8 bases. Germline assignment: CDR1 ENHRY and CDR2 SYGVKD. V shed 5 bases, J shed 5 bases, and the junction held 10 bases outside the gene matches. The CDR3 has 15 amino acids.

This chain links TRBV6-4 with TRBJ1-5, with 10 nucleotides matching TRBD1. V lost 7 bases to trimming and J lost 4 bases; unmatched junction nucleotides: 10. Germline V gives CDR1 MRHNA, CDR2 SNTAGT. CDR3 size: 16 residues. The DNA for the CDR3 is TGTGCCAGCACCACCGTCGGGGACAGGGGTAATCAGCCCCAGCATTTT. Protein: CASTTVGDRGNQPQHF.

The rearrangement joins TRBV6-5 to TRBJ2-7; D gene ambiguous. Germline V gives CDR1 MNHEY, CDR2 SVGAGI. The V end was cut by 6 bases, the J end by 5 bases, with 14 bases between. This CDR3 is built from 13 residues. The CDR3 DNA is TGTGCCAGCAGCCCGACCTGGGCCGACGAGCAGTACTTC. Protein product: CASSPTWADEQYF.

V is TRBV10-3 and J is TRBJ2-3; D is possibly TRBD1 (5 bases). V gave up 3 bases and J gave up 3 bases, with 10 bases separating them. Looked up from germline, CDR1 is ENHRY and CDR2 is SYGVKD. This CDR3 comprises 14 residues. The CDR3 here is CAISEYDRTDTQYF. Here the CDR3 DNA reads TGTGCCATCAGTGAATATGACAGAACAGATACGCAGTATTTT.

The gene calls are TRBV9 and TRBJ1-5; D gene unclear. Germline V gene lookup returns CDR1 SGDLS and CDR2 YYNGEE. CDR3 size: 14 residues. The V end lost 0 bases, the J end lost 6 bases, and 10 bases lay between the germline ends. The CDR3 DNA reads TGTGCCAGCAGCGTAGGCCAGGATAGTCAGCCCCAGCATTTT. Translation: CASSVGQDSQPQHF.

This clone was seen a few times. The V gene is TRBV2, the J gene TRBJ1-1; D is unclear. From germline, CDR1 is SNHLY and CDR2 FYNNEI. The CDR3 is made up of 15 amino acids. V gave up 0 bases and J gave up 1 base, with 9 bases separating them. The CDR3, as DNA: TGTGCCAGCAGTGAAGCGAGAGGCAGGAACACTGAAGCTTTCTTT. Amino acid sequence: CASSEARGRNTEAFF. Supplemented by reference TRBV2 and TRBJ1-1, the full variable domain reads EPEVTQTPSHQVTQMGQEVILRCVPISNHLYFYWYRQILGQKVEFLVSFYNNEISEKSEIFDDQFSVERPDGSNFTLKIRSTKLEDSAMYFCASSEARGRNTEAFFGQGTRLTVV.

This chain uses TRBV19 with TRBJ2-1; TRBD2 agrees at 7 bases. The CDR3 covers 14 residues. Germline V gene sequence: CDR1 LNHDA, CDR2 SQIVND (reference sequence). The J segment lost 3 bases and the V segment lost 8 bases, leaving 7 bases of the junction unmatched. The CDR3 protein is CASGREFSYNEQFF. The CDR3 bases are TGTGCCAGTGGGCGGGAGTTTAGCTACAATGAGCAGTTCTTC.

The chain couples TRBV2 to TRBJ1-2, with a tentative D call TRBD1 (6 bases). In germline, CDR1 is SNHLY, CDR2 FYNNEI. The CDR3 spans 14 residues. Trimming took 2 bases from V and 2 from J, leaving 9 bases between them. DNA of the CDR3: TGTGCCAGCAGTGAATCCGACAGGAACTATGGCTACACCTTC. Protein product: CASSESDRNYGYTF.